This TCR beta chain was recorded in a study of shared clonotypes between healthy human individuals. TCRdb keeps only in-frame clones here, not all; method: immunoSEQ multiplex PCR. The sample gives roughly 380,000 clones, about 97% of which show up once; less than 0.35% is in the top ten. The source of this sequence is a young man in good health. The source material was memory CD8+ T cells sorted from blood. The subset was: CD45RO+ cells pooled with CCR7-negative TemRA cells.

The chain's CDR3 is CAWSRQGIETQYF. The DNA for the CDR3 is TGTGCCTGGAGTCGACAGGGTATCGAGACCCAGTACTTC. This chain connects TRBV30 to TRBJ2-5; 7 bases agree with TRBD1. The CDR3 consists of 13 residues. V shed 2 bases, J shed 5 bases, and the junction held 5 bases outside the gene matches. From germline, CDR1 is GTSNPN and CDR2 SVGIG (reference sequence).